The clone carrying this T cell receptor beta chain was counted many times. Trimming took off 7 bases at V and 5 bases at J, with 17 bases between the two ends. The germline gives CDR1 MNHNY, CDR2 SVGAGI (reference sequence). The CDR3 runs 14 residues. The sample originates from a study of early T cells in non-severe SARS-CoV-2 infection. Separate cDNA molecules each had unique molecular identifiers attached to them. TCRdb recomputed calls from the 5' RACE reads with MiXCR, one row per CDR3 protein. The top ten hold about 2.8% of the sample, which has 50,000 to 65,000 distinct CDR3 sequences, approximately 11% seen once.

This chain uses TRBV6-6 with TRBJ2-5; unclear D gene. The receptor was isolated from an adult who was a healthcare worker with PCR-confirmed SARS-CoV-2 infection or an uninfected control (not recorded which). Sample: whole blood, taken at baseline. The CDR3 sequence is CASKGSALGETQYF. CDR3 sequence (DNA): TGTGCCAGCAAAGGCAGCGCCCTTGGGGAGACCCAGTACTTC.